The subject of this entry is one TCR beta chain. The antigen remains undetermined. Assay used: immunoSEQ multiplex PCR; TCRdb lists only in-frame clones, some missing. The repertoire holds 9,500 to 10,000 clones, nearly 98% seen once, with 0.25% in the top ten. The data are from a study of T cells after posttransplantation cyclophosphamide. The naive gate required viable CD3+CD4+ or CD3+CD8+ cells with CCR7+CD45RA+CD45RO-CD95-CD27+CD28+ phenotype. Peripheral blood was collected from the related graft donor on the marrow donation day. General study findings and limits: Recipient CMV seropositivity and CMV reactivation strongly tracked TRB clonality. Donor CD8+ memory clones often dominated recipient blood repertoires at later times. TRB overlap between skin or GI tissue T cells and blood was limited.

The origin of this receptor is an older woman in good health, CMV-negative, and a related stem cell transplant donor. Sequenced input: naive CD4+ T cells sorted from PBMCs.

The CDR3 protein is CASSLGGGGGNQPQHF. The CDR3 DNA follows: TGTGCCAGCAGCTTAGGGGGGGGAGGCGGCAATCAGCCCCAGCATTTT. The chain has TRBV7-6 and TRBJ1-5, with D possibly matching TRBD1 (5 bases). There are 16 residues in the CDR3. Trimming took 1 base from V and 2 from J, leaving 12 bases between them. CDR1 is SGHVS and CDR2 is FNYEAQ in the germline V gene.